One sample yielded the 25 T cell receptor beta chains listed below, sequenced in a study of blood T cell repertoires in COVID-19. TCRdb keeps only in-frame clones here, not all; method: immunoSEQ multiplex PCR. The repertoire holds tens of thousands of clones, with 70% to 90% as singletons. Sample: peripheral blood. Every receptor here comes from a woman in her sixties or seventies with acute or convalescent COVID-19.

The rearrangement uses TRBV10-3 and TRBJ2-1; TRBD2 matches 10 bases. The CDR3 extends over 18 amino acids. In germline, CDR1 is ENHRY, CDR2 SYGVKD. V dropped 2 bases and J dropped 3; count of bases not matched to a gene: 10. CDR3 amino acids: CAISEGLAGAGGYNEQFF. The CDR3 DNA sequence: TGTGCCATCAGTGAGGGGCTAGCGGGAGCAGGGGGCTACAATGAGCAGTTCTTC.

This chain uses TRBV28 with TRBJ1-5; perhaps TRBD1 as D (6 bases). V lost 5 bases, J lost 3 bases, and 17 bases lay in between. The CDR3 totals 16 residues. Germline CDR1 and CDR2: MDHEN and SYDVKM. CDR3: CASSPAGAGSNQPQHF. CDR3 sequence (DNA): TGTGCCAGCAGTCCAGCAGGGGCGGGCTCCAATCAGCCCCAGCATTTT.

CDR3 sequence (DNA): TGTGCCACCGCGGGACAGCCACCTAGCAATCAGCCCCAGCATTTT. Its translation is CATAGQPPSNQPQHF. This sequence joins TRBV19 and TRBJ1-5; 7 nucleotides align to TRBD1. The CDR3 runs to 15 residues. The germline gives CDR1 LNHDA, CDR2 SQIVND (reference sequence). V lost 10 bases to trimming and J lost 0 bases; unmatched junction nucleotides: 9.

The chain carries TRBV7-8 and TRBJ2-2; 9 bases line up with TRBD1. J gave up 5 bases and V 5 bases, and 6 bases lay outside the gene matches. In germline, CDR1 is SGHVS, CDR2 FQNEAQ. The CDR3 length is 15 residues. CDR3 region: CASSQGTGRTGELFF. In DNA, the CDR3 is TGTGCCAGCAGCCAGGGGACAGGGCGAACCGGGGAGCTGTTTTTT.

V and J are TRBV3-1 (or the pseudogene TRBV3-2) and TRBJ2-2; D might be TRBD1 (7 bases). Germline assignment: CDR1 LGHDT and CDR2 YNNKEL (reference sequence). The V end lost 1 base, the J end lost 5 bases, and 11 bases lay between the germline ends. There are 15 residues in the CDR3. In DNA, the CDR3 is TGTGCCAGCAGCCAAGTGCCAGGGGGGACCGGGGAGCTGTTTTTT. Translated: CASSQVPGGTGELFF.

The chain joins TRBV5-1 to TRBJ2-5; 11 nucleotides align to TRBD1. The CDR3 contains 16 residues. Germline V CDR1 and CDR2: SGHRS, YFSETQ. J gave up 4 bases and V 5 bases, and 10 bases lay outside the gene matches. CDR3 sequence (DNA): TGCGCCAGCAGTTTCCAACCGGGACAGGGGGTAGAGACCCAGTACTTC. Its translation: CASSFQPGQGVETQYF.

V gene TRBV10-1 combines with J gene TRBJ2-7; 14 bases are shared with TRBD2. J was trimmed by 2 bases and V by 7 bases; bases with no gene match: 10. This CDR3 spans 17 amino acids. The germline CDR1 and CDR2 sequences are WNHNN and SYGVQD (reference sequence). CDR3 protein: CASKKRVTSGRAYEQYV. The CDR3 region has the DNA TGCGCCAGCAAGAAACGGGTGACTAGCGGGAGGGCCTACGAGCAGTACGTC.

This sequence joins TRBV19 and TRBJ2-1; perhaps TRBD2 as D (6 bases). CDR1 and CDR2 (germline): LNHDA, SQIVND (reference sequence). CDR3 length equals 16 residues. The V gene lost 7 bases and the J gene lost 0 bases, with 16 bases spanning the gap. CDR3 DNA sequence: TGTGCCAGTACCCAGGGTGGGGGGAGCTCCTACAATGAGCAGTTCTTC. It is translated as CASTQGGGSSYNEQFF.

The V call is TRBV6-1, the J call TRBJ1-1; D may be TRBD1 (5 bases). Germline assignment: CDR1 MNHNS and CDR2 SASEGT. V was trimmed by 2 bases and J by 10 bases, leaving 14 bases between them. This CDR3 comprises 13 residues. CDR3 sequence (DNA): TGTGCCAGCAGTGAAAGCCAGGGAAGTTCAGCTTTCTTT. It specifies CASSESQGSSAFF.

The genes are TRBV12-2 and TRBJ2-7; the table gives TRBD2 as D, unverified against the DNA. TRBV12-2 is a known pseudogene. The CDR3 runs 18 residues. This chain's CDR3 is CASRLDISGREGSYEQYV. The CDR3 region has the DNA TGTGCAAGTCGCTTAGATATTAGCGGGAGGGAGGGCTCCTACGAGCAGTACGTC.

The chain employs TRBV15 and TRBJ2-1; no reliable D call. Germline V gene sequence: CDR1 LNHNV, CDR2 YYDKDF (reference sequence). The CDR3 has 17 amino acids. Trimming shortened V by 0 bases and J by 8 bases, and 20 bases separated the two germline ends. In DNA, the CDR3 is TGTGCCACCAGCAGAGATATACCCAACCTGGTAGAGCATGAGCAGTTCTTC. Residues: CATSRDIPNLVEHEQFF.

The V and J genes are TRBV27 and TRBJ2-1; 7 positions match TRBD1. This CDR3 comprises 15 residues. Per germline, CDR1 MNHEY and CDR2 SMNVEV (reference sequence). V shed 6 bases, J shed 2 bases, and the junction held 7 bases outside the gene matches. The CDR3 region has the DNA TGTGCCAGCAGGCAGGGACAGATCCCCTACAATGAGCAGTTCTTC. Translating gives CASRQGQIPYNEQFF.

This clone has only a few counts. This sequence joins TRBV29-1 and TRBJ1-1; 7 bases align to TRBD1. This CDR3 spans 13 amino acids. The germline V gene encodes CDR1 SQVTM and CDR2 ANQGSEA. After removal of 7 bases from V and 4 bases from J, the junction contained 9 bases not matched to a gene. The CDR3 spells CSGRDREATEAFF. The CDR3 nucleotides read TGCAGCGGACGTGACAGGGAGGCCACTGAAGCTTTCTTT.

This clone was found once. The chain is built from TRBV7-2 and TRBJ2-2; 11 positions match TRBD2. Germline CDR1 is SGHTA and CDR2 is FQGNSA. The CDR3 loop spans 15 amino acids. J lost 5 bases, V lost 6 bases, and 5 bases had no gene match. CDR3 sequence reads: CASRMGLAETGELFF. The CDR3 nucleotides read TGTGCCAGCAGGATGGGACTAGCGGAGACCGGGGAGCTGTTTTTT.

This CDR3 reads CASSPLAGRQGTQYF. The CDR3 nucleotides read TGTGCCAGCAGTCCCCTAGCGGGAAGGCAGGGTACGCAGTATTTT. The rearrangement joins TRBV28 to TRBJ2-3; 9 positions match TRBD2. This CDR3 is built from 15 residues. Per the germline V gene, CDR1 is MDHEN and CDR2 is SYDVKM. J gave up 8 bases and V 5 bases, and 11 bases lay outside the gene matches.

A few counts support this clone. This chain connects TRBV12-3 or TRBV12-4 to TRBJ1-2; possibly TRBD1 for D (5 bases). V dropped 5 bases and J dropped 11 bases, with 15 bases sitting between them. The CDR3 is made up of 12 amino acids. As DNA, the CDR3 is TGTGCCAGCAGTCTAACAGGTGTCCGTTACACCTTC. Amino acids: CASSLTGVRYTF.

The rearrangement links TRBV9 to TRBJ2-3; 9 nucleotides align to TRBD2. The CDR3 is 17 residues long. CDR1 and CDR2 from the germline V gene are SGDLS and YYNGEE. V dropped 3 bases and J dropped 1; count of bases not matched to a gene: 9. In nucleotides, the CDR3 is TGTGCCAGCAGCGCCCGGGGAGCGGGAGGTCGCACAGATACGCAGTATTTT. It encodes CASSARGAGGRTDTQYF. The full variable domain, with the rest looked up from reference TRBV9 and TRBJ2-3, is DSGVTQTPKHLITATGQRVTLRCSPRSGDLSVYWYQQSLDQGLQFLIQYYNGEERAKGNILERFSAQQFPDLHSELNLSSLELGDSALYFCASSARGAGGRTDTQYFGPGTRLTVL.

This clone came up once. The CDR3 DNA is TGTGCCAGCAGGGACAGAACGACCCAAGAGACCCAGTACTTC. Translating it yields CASRDRTTQETQYF. The gene calls are TRBV6-5 and TRBJ2-5, with D possibly being TRBD1 (6 bases). The V end lost 6 bases, the J end lost 1 base, and 12 bases lay between the germline ends. The CDR3 is 14 amino acids. Germline V gives CDR1 MNHEY, CDR2 SVGAGI.

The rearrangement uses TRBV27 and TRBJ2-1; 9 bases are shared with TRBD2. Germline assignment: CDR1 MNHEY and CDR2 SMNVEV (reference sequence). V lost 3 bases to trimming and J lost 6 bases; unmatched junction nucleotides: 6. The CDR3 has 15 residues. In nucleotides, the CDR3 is TGTGCCAGCAGTTTTCCTAGCGGGGCCCGCAATGAGCAGTTCTTC. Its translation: CASSFPSGARNEQFF.

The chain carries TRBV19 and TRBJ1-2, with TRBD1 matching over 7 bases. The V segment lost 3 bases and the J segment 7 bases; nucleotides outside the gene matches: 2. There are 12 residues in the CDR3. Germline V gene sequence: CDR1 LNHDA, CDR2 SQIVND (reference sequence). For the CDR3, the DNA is TGTGCCAGTAGTATTCCAGGGGGTGGCTACACCTTC. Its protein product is CASSIPGGGYTF.

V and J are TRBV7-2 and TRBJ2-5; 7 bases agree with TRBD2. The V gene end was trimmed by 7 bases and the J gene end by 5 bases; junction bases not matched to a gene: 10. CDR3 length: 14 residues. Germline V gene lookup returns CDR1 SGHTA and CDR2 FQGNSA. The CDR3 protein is CASIRTLGGETQYF. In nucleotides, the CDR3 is TGTGCCAGCATACGGACTCTGGGAGGGGAGACCCAGTACTTC.

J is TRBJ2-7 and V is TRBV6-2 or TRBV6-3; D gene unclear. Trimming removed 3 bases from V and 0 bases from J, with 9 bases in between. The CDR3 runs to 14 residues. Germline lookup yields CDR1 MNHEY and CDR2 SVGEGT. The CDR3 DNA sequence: TGTGCCAGCAGTTATCAGAAAAGCTCCTACGAGCAGTACGTC. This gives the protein CASSYQKSSYEQYV.

CDR3 sequence reads: CSARYRSSYNEQFF. Here the CDR3 DNA reads TGCAGCGCCCGTTATAGAAGCTCCTACAATGAGCAGTTCTTC. The chain is built from TRBV29-1 and TRBJ2-1; D gene unclear. CDR1 SQVTM and CDR2 ANQGSEA come from the germline V gene. Trimming shortened V by 7 bases and J by 0 bases, and 13 bases separated the two germline ends. This CDR3 is 14 amino acids long.

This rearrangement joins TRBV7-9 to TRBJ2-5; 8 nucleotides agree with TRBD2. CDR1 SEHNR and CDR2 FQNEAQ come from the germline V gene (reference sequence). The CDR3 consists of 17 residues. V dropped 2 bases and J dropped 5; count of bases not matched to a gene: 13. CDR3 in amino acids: CASSLPEGLDDGETQYF. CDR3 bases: TGTGCCAGCAGCTTACCTGAGGGACTAGATGACGGGGAGACCCAGTACTTC. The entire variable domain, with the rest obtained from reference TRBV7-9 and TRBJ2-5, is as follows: DTGVSQNPRHKITKRGQNVTFRCDPISEHNRLYWYRQTLGQGPEFLTYFQNEAQLEKSRLLSDRFSAERPKGSFSTLEIQRTEQGDSAMYLCASSLPEGLDDGETQYFGPGTRLLVL.

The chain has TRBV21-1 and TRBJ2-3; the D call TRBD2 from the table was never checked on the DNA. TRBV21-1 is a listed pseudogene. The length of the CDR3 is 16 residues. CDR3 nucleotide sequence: TGTGCCAGCAGCAAGTGGATGGTAGCTGGCACAGATACGCAGTATTTT. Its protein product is CASSKWMVAGTDTQYF.